This T cell receptor beta chain was sequenced for a study of tumor-infiltrating lymphocytes in primary liver carcinoma. Making TCR beta cDNA involved approximately 480 ng total RNA and a constant-region primer. Construction of TCR beta libraries relied on three successive nested multiplex PCR rounds employing slightly modified ARM-PCR. Two initial PCR rounds of around 9 cycles each paired TRBV1-TRBV30 forward primers with a C-beta reverse primer. MiXCR, run by TCRdb on the multiplex PCR reads, gives a single entry per CDR3 protein. Among about 96,000 distinct CDR3 sequences listed, about 70% were seen once. From unsorted bulk tissue weighing roughly 17-34 mg, DNA and RNA were co-extracted. No patient had received treatment, and all had chronic HBV infection. The CDR3 sequence is 17 residues long. The junction had 15 bases not matched to a gene; V was cut back by 6 bases and J by 9 bases. CDR1 is MDHEN and CDR2 is SYDVKM in the germline V gene.

The receptor's source is a man aged 35-49 years with primary liver carcinoma and hepatitis B virus infection. Sequences were obtained from tumor-adjacent normal liver tissue. The J gene is TRBJ2-5, the V gene TRBV28; 14 bases line up with TRBD2. CDR3 DNA: TGTGCCAGCAGATCCGGGACTAGCGGGAGAGGGGGGGAAGCCCAGTACTTC. Translated: CASRSGTSGRGGEAQYF.